The clone carrying this T cell receptor beta chain was observed a few times. Antigen unknown. This entry is derived from a study of cytotoxic CD8 clonotypes in ibrutinib-treated CLL. In the study overall: Enrolment comprised roughly 11 relapsed/refractory and more than 14 treatment-naive patients; fewer than 18 were IGHV unmutated. Findings and limits, study-wide: Clonality increased with ibrutinib response but returned toward baseline at progression. Baseline levels of clonality went above those of age-matched healthy donors and moved with circulating CD8+ T-cell counts.

Target depth was 1 in 200,000 to 1 in 1 million T cells, about 10x per clonotype. Repertoires were generated with immunoSEQ multiplex PCR, while TCRdb's copy carries only in-frame clones and drops some. The profile shows 160,000 or so clones, around 80% of them singletons. Germline loops: CDR1 MDHEN, CDR2 SYDVKM. V dropped 3 bases and J dropped 6 bases, with 9 bases sitting between them. The CDR3 extends over 13 amino acids. This material consisted of PBMCs, taken after 24 months of ibrutinib treatment. This receptor was obtained from a human donor with chronic lymphocytic leukemia. J is TRBJ1-5 and V is TRBV28; TRBD1 might be the D (5 bases). The CDR3 region has the DNA TGTGCCAGCAGTTTCGGTGGGACTCAGCCCCAGCATTTT. Residues: CASSFGGTQPQHF.